This T cell receptor (beta chain) was sequenced in a study of blood T cell repertoires in COVID-19. Study-wide background: In each case, the material was cDNA or gDNA derived from T cells, B-cell-depleted T cells, or PBMCs.

TCRdb's table, derived via immunoSEQ multiplex PCR, lists solely in-frame clones and lacks some. The sample holds tens of thousands of clones, about nine tenths seen once. The CDR3 contains 14 residues. The V gene's germline CDR1 is SNHLY and CDR2 FYNNEI. V was shortened by 6 bases and J by 6 bases, with 16 bases between the two germline ends. In its sample, this clone was seen once. The receptor was isolated from a human donor in a cohort sampled during active COVID-19. V is TRBV2 and J is TRBJ2-3; D is perhaps TRBD1 (5 bases). Source material: peripheral blood. The CDR3 reads CASSSLLKGDTQYF. The CDR3 bases are TGTGCCAGCAGCAGCCTACTGAAGGGGGATACGCAGTATTTT.